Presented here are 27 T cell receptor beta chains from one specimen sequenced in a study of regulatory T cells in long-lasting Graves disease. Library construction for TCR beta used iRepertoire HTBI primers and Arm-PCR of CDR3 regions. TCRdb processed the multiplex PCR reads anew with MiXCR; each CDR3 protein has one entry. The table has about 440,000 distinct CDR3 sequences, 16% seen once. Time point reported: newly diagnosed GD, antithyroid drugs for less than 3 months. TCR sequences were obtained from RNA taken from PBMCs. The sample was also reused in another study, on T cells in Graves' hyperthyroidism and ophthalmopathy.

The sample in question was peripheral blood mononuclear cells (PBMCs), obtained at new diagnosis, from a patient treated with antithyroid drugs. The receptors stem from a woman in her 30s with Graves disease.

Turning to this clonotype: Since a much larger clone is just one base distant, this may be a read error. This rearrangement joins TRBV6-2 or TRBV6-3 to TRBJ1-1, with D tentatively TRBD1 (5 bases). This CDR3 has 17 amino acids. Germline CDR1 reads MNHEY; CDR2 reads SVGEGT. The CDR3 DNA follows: TGTGCCAGCAGGGGGGACCGGGCCCTCGGGATGAACACTGGAGCTTTCTTT. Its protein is CASRGDRALGMNTGAFF.

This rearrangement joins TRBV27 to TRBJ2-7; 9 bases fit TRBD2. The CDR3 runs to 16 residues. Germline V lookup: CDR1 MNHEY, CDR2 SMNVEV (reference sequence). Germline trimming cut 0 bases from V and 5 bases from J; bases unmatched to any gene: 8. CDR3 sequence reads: CASSLSVLLAGDEQYF. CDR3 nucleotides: TGTGCCAGCAGTTTATCGGTTCTCTTAGCGGGAGACGAGCAGTACTTC.

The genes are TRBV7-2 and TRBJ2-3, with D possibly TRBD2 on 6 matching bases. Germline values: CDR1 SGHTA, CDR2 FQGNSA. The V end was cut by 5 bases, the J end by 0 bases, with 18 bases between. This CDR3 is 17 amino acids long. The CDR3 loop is CASSLTRTIVSTDTQYF. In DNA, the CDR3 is TGTGCCAGCAGCCTAACCCGGACTATAGTCAGCACAGATACGCAGTATTTT.

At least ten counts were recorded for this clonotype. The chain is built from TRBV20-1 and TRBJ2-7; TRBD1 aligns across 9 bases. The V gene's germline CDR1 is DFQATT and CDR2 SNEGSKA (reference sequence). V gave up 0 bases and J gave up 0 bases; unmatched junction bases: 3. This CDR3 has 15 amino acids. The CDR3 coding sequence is TGCAGTGCTAGAGACCTGACAGGGGGCTCCTACGAGCAGTACTTC. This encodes CSARDLTGGSYEQYF.

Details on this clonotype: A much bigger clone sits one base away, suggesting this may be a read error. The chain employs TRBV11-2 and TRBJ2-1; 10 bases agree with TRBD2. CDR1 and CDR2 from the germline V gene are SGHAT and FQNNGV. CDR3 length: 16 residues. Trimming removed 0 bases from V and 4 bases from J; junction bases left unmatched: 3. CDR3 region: CASSLDLLAGYNEQFF. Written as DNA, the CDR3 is TGTGCCAGCAGCTTAGATTTACTAGCGGGGTACAATGAGCAGTTCTTC.

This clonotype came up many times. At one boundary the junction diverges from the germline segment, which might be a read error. The CDR3 nucleotides are TGTGCCAGCACCAAGGACAGGGGGACGCTAAATGAACAACTGTTTTTT. Residues: CASTKDRGTLNEQLFF. This rearrangement joins TRBV12-3 or TRBV12-4 to TRBJ1-4, with TRBD1 matching 10 bases. The CDR3 is 16 residues long.

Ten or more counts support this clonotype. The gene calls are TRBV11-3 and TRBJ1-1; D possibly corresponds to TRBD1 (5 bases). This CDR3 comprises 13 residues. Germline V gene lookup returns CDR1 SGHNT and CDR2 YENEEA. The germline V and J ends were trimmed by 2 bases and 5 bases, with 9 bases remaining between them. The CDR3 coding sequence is TGTGCCAGCAGCTTAAGGGGAGGGACTGAAGCTTTCTTT. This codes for CASSLRGGTEAFF.

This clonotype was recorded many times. This CDR3 is CASSLRWQGNVRSPLHF. The CDR3 region has the DNA TGTGCCAGCAGTTTAAGGTGGCAGGGCAATGTACGGTCACCCCTCCACTTT. The rearrangement joins TRBV27 to TRBJ1-6, with D perhaps TRBD1 (5 bases). Trimming took 2 bases from V and 10 from J, leaving 21 bases between them. The CDR3 has 17 amino acids. Germline values: CDR1 MNHEY, CDR2 SMNVEV (reference sequence).

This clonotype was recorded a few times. The CDR3 loop is CASSGAVPQAVSGNTIYF. The CDR3 bases are TGTGCCAGCAGTGGAGCAGTTCCGCAAGCCGTCTCTGGAAACACCATATATTTT. J is TRBJ1-3 and V is TRBV2; D gene unclear. This CDR3 comprises 18 residues. V was clipped by 4 bases and J by 0 bases, with 19 bases between them. The V gene's germline CDR1 is SNHLY and CDR2 FYNNEI.

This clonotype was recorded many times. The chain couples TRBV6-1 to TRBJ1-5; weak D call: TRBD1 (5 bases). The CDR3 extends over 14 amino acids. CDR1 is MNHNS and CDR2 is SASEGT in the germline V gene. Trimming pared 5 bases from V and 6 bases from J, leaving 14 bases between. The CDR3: CASSPSGFSQPQHF. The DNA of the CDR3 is TGTGCCAGCAGTCCCTCAGGGTTTAGTCAGCCCCAGCATTTT.

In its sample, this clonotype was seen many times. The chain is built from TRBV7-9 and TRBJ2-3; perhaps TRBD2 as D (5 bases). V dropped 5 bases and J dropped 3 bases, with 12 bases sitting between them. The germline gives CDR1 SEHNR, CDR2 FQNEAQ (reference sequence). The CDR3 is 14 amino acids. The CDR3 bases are TGTGCCAGCAGCCCTGACTGGACTACAGATACGCAGTATTTT. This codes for CASSPDWTTDTQYF. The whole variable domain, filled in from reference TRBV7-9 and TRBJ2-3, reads DTGVSQNPRHKITKRGQNVTFRCDPISEHNRLYWYRQTLGQGPEFLTYFQNEAQLEKSRLLSDRFSAERPKGSFSTLEIQRTEQGDSAMYLCASSPDWTTDTQYFGPGTRLTVL.

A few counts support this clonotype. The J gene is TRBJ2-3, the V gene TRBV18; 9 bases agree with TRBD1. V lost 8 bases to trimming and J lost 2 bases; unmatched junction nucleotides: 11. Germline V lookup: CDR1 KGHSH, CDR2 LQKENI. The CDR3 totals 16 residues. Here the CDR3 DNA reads TGTGCCAGCGCAACCTCTGGGACAGGGATCACAGATACGCAGTATTTT. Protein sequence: CASATSGTGITDTQYF.

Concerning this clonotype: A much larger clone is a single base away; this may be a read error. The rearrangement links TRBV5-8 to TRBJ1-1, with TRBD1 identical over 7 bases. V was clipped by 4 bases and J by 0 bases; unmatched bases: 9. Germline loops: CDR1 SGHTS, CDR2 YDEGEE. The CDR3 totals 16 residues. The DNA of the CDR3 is TGTGCCAGCAGCCCTAGAAGGGGGCCCATGAACACTGAAGCTTTCTTT. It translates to CASSPRRGPMNTEAFF.

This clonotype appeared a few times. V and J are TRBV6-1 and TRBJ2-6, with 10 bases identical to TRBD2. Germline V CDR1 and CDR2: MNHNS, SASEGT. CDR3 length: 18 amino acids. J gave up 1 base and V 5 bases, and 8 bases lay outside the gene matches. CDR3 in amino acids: CASSLLAGARSGANVLTF. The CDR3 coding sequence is TGTGCCAGCAGTCTCCTAGCGGGAGCTAGGTCTGGGGCCAACGTCCTGACTTTC.

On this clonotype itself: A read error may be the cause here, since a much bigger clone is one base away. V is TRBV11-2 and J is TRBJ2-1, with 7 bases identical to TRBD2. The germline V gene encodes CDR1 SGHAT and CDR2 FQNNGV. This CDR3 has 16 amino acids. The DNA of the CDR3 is TGCCCCAGCAGCCAAGGCGTGTGGGAGGGCCCCAATGAGCAGTTCTTC. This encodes CPSSQGVWEGPNEQFF.

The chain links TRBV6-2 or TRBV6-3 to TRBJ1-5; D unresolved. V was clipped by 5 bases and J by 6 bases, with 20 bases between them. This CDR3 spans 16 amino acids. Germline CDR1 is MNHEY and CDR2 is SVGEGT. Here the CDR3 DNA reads TGTGCCAGCAGTCCAGAGGCGAGTATTCTACGTCAGCCCCAGCATTTT. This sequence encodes CASSPEASILRQPQHF.

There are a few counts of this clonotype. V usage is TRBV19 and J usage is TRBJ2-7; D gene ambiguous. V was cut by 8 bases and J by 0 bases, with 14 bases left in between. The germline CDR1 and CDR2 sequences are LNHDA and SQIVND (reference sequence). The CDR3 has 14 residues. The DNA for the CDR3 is TGTGCCAGTCGTTACCGGCTGGGCTCCTACGAGCAGTACTTC. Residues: CASRYRLGSYEQYF.

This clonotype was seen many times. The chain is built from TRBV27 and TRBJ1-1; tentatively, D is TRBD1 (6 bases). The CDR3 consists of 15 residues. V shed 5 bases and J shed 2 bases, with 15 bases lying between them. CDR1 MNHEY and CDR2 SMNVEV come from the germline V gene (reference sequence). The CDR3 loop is CASSRPGGRNTEAFF. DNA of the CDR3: TGTGCCAGCAGTCGGCCGGGGGGCAGAAACACTGAAGCTTTCTTT.

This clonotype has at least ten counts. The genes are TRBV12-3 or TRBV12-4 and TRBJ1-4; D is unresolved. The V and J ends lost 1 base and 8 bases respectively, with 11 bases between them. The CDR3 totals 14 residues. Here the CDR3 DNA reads TGTGCCAGCAGTTTAGAATTGCTTTCAGAAAAACTGTTTTTT. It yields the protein CASSLELLSEKLFF.

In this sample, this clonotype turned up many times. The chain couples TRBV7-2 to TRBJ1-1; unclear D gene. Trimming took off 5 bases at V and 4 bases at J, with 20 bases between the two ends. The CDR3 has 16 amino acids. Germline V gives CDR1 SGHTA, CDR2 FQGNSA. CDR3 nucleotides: TGTGCCAGCAGCAGCTTAATATCCCCGGGCGGCACTGAAGCTTTCTTT. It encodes CASSSLISPGGTEAFF.

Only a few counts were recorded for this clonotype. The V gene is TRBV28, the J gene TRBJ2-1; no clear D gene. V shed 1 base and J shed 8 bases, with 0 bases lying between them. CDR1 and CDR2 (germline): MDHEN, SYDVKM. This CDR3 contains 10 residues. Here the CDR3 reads CASSLYEQFF. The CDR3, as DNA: TGTGCCAGCAGTTTATATGAGCAGTTCTTC.

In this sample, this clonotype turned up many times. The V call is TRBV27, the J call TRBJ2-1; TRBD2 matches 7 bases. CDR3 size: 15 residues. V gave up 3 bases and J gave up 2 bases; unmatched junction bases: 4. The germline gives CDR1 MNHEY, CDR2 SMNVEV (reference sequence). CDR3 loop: CASSFLAGAYNEQFF. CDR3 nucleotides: TGTGCCAGCAGTTTCCTCGCGGGAGCCTACAATGAGCAGTTCTTC.

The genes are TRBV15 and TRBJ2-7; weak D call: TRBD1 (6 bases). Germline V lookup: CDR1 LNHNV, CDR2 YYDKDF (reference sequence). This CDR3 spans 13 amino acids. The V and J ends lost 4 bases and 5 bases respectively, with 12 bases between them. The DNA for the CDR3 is TGTGCCACCAGCATTGGGGGCCTCAACGAGCAGTACTTC. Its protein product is CATSIGGLNEQYF.

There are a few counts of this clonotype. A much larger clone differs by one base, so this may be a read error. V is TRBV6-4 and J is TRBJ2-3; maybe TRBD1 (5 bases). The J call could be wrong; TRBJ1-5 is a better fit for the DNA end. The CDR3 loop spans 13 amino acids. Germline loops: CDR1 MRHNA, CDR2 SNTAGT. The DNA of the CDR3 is TGTGCCAGCAGTGAGACAGATACAGATACGCAGCATTTT. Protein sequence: CASSETDTDTQHF.

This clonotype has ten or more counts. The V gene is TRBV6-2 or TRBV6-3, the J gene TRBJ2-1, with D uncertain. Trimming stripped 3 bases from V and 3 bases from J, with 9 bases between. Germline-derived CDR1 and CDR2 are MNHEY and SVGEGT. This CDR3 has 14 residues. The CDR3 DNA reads TGTGCCAGCAGTTATAAACTAAACTACAATGAGCAGTTCTTC. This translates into CASSYKLNYNEQFF.

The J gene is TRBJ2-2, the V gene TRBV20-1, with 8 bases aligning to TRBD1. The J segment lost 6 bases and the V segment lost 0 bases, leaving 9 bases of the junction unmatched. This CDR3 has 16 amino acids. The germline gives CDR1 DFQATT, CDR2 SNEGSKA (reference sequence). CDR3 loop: CSAREARTGLAGELFF. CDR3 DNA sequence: TGCAGTGCTAGAGAAGCTCGGACAGGGCTGGCCGGGGAGCTGTTTTTT.

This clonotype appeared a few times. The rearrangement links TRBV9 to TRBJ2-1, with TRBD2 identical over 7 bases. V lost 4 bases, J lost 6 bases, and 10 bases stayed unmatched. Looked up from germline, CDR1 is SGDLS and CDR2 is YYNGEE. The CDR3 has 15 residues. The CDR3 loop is CASSPPGGQFNEQFF. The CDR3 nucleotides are TGTGCCAGCAGCCCCCCGGGAGGCCAATTCAATGAGCAGTTCTTC.